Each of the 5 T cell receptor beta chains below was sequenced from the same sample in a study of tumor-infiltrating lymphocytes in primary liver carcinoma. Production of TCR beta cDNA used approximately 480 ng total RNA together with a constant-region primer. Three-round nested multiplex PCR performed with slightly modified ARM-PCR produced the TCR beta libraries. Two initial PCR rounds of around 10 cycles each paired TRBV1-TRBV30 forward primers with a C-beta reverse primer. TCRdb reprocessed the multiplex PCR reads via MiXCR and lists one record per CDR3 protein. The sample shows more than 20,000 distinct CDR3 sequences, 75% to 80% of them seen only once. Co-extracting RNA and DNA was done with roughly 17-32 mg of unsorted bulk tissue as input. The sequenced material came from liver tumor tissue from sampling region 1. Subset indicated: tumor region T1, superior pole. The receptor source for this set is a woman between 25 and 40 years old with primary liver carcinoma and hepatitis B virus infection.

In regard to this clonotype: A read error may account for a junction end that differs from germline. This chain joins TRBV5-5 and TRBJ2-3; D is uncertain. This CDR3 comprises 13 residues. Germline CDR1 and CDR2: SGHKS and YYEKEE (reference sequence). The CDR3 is CASSSGFTDTKYF. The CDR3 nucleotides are TGTGCCAGCAGCTCCGGATTCACAGATACGAAGTATTTT.

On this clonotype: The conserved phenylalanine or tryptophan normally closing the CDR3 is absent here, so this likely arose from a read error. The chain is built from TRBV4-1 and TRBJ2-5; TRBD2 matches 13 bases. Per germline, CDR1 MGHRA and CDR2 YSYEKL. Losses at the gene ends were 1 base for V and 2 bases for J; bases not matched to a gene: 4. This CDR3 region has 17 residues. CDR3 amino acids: CASSQGGLAGLQETQYL. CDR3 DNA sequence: TGCGCCAGCAGCCAAGGGGGACTAGCGGGGCTACAAGAGACCCAGTACTTA.

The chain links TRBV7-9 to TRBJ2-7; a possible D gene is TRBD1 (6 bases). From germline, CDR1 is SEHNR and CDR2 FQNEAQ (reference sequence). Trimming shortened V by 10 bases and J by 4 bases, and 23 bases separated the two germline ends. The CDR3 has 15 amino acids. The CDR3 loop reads CANNWGLAAPYEQYF. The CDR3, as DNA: TGTGCCAACAACTGGGGGCTAGCCGCACCTTACGAGCAGTACTTC.

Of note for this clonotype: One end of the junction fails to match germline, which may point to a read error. The CDR3 reads CALEGLNTEVFF. The CDR3 nucleotides are TGTGCCCTGGAGGGACTGAACACTGAAGTTTTCTTT. This chain uses TRBV30 with TRBJ1-1; D might be TRBD1 (5 bases). This CDR3 is 12 amino acids long. Germline CDR1 reads GTSNPN; CDR2 reads SVGIG (reference sequence).

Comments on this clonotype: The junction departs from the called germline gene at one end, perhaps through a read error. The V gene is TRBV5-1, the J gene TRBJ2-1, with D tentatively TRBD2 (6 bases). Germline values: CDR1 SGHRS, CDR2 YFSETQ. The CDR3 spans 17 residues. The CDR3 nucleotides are TGCGCCAGCAGCTGGGGCGCGGGATACTCATCCTACAATGAGCAGTGCTTC. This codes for CASSWGAGYSSYNEQCF.